This T cell receptor beta chain was sequenced for a study of control samples from healthy donors and cancer patients (dated by TCRdb to 2020 to 2021). The library was produced with the immunoSEQ multiplex PCR assay. The table was pulled from immuneACCESS by TCRdb, which kept in-frame rearrangements only. Such tables lose some clones; where checked, under half of the loss comes from unresolved V genes, and the rest has no known cause. The sample records 230,000 or so clones, about 93% of which are singletons. Approximately 1.5% of the sample goes to the ten largest clones. Between the V and J ends, shortened by 0 bases and 8 bases respectively, the junction contains 20 bases. For CDR1 and CDR2, the germline V gene lists SGHRS and YFSETQ. From the cysteine through the phenylalanine, the CDR3 covers 16 amino acids. The DNA shown is the 48-base CDR3, in frame from base 1. Concerning this clone itself: The target of this receptor is not known. It has no much larger one-base neighbor in the sample; base qualities were not kept.

This TCR derives from a man in his fifties or sixties in good health. The rearranged chain carries TRBV5-1 and TRBJ1-1, with a tentative D gene TRBD1 over 5 matching bases. Sequenced material: blood. The DNA sequence is TGCGCCAGCAGCTTGGCTGGGCAGGGTCGAGGTGGAGAAGCTTTCTTT. Translated, this gives CASSLAGQGRGGEAFF.